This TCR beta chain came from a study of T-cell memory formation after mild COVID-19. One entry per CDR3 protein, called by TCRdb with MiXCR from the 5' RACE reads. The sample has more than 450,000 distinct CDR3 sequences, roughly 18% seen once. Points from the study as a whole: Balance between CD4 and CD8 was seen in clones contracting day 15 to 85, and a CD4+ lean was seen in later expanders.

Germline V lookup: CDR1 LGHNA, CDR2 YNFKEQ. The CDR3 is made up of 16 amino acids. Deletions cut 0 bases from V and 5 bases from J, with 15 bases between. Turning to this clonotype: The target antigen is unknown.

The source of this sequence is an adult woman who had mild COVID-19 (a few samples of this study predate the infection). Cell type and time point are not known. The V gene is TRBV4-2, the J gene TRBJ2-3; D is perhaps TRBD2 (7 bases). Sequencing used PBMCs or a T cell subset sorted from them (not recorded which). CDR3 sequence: CASSQDRSGGQDTQYF. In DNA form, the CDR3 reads TGTGCCAGCAGCCAAGATAGGTCGGGGGGCCAAGATACGCAGTATTTT.